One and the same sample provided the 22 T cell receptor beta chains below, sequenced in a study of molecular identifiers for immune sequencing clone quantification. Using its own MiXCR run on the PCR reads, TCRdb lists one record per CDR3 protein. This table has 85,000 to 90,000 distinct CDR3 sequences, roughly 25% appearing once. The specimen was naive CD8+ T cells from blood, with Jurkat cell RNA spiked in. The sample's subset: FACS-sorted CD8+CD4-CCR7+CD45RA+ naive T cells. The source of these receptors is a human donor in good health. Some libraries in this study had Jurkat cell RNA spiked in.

Here the CDR3 DNA reads TGTGCCAGCAGCGTAGGGACGACCGGGGAGCTGTTTTTT. This gives the protein CASSVGTTGELFF. The rearrangement uses TRBV9 and TRBJ2-2; D call uncertain. With 0 bases removed from V and 5 bases from J, the gap between germline ends came to 5 bases. The CDR3 covers 13 residues. Germline CDR1 and CDR2: SGDLS and YYNGEE.

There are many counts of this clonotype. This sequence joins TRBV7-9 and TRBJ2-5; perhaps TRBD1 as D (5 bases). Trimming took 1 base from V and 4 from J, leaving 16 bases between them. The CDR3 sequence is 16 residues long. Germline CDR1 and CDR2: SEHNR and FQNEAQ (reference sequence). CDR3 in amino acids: CASSLESGLFAETQYF. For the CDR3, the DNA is TGTGCCAGCAGCTTAGAGTCAGGGCTTTTCGCAGAGACCCAGTACTTC.

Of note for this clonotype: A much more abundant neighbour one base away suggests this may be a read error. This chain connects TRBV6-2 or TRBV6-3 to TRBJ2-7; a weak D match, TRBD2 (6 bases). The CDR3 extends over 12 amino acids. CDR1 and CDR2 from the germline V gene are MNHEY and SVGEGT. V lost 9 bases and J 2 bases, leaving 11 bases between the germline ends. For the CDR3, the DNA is TGTGCCAGTATGGGCGGGACCTACGAGCAGTACTTC. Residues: CASMGGTYEQYF.

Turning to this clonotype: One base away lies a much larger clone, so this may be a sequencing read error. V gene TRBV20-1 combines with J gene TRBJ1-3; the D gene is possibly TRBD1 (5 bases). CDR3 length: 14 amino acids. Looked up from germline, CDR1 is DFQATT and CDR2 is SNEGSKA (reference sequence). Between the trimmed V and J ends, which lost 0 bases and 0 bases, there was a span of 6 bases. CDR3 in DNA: TGCAGTGCTAGAGACAGGGACTCTGGAAACACCATATATTTT. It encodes CSARDRDSGNTIYF.

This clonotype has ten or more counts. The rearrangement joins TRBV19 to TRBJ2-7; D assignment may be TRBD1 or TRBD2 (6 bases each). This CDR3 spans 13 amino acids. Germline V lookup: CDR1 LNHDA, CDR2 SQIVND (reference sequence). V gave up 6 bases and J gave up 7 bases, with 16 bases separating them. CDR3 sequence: CASSTSGASEQYF. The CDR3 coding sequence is TGTGCCAGTAGCACTTCGGGGGCGTCTGAGCAGTACTTC.

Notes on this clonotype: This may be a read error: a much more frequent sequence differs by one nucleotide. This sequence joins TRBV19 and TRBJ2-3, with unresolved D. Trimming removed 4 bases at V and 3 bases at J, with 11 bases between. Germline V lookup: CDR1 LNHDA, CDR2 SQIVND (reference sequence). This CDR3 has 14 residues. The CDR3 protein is CASSSLAYTDTQYF. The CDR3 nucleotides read TGTGCCAGTAGTAGCTTGGCTTATACAGATACGCAGTATTTT.

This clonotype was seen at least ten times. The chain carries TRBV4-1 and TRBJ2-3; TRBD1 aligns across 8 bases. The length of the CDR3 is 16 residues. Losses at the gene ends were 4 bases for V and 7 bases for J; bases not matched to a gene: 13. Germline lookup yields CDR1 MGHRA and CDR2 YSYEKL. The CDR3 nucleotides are TGCGCCAGCAGCCCCGCTCGGCAGGGGGCTTTTAATACGCAGTATTTT. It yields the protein CASSPARQGAFNTQYF.

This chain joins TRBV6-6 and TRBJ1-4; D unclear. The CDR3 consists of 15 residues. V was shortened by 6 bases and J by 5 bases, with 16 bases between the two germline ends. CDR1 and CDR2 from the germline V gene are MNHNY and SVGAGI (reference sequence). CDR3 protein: CASSPWAATNEKLFF. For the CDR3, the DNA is TGTGCCAGCAGCCCTTGGGCCGCGACGAATGAAAAACTGTTTTTT.

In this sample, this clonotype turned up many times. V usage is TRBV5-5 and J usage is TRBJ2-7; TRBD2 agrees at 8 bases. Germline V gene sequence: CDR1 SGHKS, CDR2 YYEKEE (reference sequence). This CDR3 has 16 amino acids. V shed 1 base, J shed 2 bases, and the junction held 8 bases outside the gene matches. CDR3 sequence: CASSLSPGGTAYEQYF. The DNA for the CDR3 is TGTGCCAGCAGCTTGAGCCCGGGGGGGACGGCCTACGAGCAGTACTTC. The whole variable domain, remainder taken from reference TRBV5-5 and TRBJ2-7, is DAGVTQSPTHLIKTRGQQVTLRCSPISGHKSVSWYQQVLGQGPQFIFQYYEKEERGRGNFPDRFSARQFPNYSSELNVNALLLGDSALYLCASSLSPGGTAYEQYFGPGTRLTVT.

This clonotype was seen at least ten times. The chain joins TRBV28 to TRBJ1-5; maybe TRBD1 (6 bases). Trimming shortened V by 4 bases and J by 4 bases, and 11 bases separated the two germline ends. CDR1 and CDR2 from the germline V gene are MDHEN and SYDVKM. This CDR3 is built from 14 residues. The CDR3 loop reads CASSWTARNQPQHF. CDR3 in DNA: TGTGCCAGCAGTTGGACAGCGAGAAATCAGCCCCAGCATTTT.

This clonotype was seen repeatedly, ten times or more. CDR3 residues: CASSSGQAIEQYF. In DNA form, the CDR3 reads TGTGCCAGCAGCTCCGGACAGGCCATAGAGCAGTACTTC. The chain couples TRBV7-9 to TRBJ2-7; TRBD1 matches at 7 bases. Germline assignment: CDR1 SEHNR and CDR2 FQNEAQ (reference sequence). This CDR3 has 13 amino acids. Trimming took 4 bases from V and 7 from J; bases not matched to a gene: 7.

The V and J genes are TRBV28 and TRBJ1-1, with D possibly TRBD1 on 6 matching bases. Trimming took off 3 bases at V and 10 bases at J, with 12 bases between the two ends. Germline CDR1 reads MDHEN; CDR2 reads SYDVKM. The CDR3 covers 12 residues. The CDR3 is CASSFPGAPAFF. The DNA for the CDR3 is TGTGCCAGCAGTTTTCCAGGGGCCCCAGCTTTCTTT.

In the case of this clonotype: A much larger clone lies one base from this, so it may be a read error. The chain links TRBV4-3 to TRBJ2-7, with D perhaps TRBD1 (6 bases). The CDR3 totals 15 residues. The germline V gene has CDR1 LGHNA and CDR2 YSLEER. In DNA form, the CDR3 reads TGCGCCAGCAGCCAAGAGGTGGGACAAGTCTACGTGCAGTACTTC. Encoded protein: CASSQEVGQVYVQYF.

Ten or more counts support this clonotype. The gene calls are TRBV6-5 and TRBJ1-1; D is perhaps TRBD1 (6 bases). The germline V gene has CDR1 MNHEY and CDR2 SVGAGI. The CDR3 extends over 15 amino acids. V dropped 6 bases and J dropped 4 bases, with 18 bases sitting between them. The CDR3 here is CASRPRGGLSTEAFF. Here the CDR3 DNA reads TGTGCCAGCAGACCGCGAGGGGGACTGAGCACTGAAGCTTTCTTT.

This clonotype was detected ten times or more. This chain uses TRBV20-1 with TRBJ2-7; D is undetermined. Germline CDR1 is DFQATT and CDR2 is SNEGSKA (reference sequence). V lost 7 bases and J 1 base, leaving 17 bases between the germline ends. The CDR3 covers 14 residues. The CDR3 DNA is TGCAGTGTCCCCACGTTTCCGGGTTCCTACGAGCAGTACTTC. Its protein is CSVPTFPGSYEQYF.

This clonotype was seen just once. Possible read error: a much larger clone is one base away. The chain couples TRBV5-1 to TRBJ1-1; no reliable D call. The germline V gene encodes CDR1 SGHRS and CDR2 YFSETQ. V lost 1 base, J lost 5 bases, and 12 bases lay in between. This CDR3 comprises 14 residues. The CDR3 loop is CASSLLGSKTEAFF. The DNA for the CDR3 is TGCGCCAGCAGCTTGTTGGGGTCTAAGACTGAAGCTTTCTTT. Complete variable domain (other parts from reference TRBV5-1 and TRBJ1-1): KAGVTQTPRYLIKTRGQQVTLSCSPISGHRSVSWYQQTPGQGLQFLFEYFSETQRNKGNFPGRFSGRQFSNSRSEMNVSTLELGDSALYLCASSLLGSKTEAFFGQGTRLTVV.

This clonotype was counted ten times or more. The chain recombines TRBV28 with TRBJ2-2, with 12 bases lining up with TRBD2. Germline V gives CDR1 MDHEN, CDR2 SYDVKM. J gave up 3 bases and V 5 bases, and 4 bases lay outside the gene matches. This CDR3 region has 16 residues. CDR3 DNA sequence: TGTGCCAGCAGTACCAGACTAGCGGGGGACACCGGGGAGCTGTTTTTT. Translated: CASSTRLAGDTGELFF.

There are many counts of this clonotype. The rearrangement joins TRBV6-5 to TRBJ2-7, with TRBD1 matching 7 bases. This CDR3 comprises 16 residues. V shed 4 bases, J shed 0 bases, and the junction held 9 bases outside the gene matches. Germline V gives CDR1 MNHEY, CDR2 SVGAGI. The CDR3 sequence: CASSSQRQGVSYEQYF. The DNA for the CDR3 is TGTGCCAGCAGTTCCCAAAGGCAGGGGGTCTCCTACGAGCAGTACTTC.

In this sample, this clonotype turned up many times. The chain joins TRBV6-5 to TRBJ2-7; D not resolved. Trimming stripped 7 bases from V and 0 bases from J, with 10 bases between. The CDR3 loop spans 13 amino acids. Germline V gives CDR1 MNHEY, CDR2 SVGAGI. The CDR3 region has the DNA TGTGCCAGCACCCCGCACGGCTCCTACGAGCAGTACTTC. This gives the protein CASTPHGSYEQYF.

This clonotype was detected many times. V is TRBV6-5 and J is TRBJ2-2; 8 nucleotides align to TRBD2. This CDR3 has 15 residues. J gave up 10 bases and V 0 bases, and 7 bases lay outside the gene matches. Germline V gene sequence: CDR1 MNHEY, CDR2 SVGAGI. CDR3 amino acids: CASSYSKRGGLELFF. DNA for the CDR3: TGTGCCAGCAGTTACTCGAAACGGGGGGGATTGGAGCTGTTTTTT.

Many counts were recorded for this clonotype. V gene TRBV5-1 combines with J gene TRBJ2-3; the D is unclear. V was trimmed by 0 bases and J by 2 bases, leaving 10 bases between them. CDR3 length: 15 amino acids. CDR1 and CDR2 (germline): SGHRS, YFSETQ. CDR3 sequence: CASSLEGYSTDTQYF. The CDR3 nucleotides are TGCGCCAGCAGCTTGGAGGGATACTCCACAGATACGCAGTATTTT. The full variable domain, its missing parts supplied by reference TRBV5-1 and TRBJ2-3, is KAGVTQTPRYLIKTRGQQVTLSCSPISGHRSVSWYQQTPGQGLQFLFEYFSETQRNKGNFPGRFSGRQFSNSRSEMNVSTLELGDSALYLCASSLEGYSTDTQYFGPGTRLTVL.

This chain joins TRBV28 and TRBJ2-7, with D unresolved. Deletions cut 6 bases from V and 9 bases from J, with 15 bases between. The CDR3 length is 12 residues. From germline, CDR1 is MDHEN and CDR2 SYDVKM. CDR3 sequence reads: CASSSSRIGQYF. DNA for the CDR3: TGTGCCAGCAGCTCCTCAAGGATAGGGCAGTACTTC.